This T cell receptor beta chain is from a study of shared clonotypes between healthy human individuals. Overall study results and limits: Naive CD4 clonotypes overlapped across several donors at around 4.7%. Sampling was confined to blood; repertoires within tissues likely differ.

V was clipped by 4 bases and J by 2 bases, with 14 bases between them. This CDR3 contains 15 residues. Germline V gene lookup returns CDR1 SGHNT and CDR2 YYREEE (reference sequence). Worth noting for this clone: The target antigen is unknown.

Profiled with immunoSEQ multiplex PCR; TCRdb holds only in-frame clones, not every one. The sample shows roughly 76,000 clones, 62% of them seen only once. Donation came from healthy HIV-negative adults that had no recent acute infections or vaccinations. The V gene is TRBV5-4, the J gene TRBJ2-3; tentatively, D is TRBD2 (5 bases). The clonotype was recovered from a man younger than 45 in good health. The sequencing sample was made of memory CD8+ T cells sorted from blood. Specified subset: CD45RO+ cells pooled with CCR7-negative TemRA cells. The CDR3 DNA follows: TGTGCCAGCAGCCCCTCTAGCCAAACCACAGATACGCAGTATTTT. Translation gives CASSPSSQTTDTQYF.